This is a list of T cell receptor beta chains from one sample in a study of neurological immune-mediated disorders. TCRdb ran MiXCR on the 5' RACE reads and lists one entry per CDR3 protein. The sample records tens of thousands of distinct CDR3 sequences, roughly 3.5% being singletons. The sequenced sample consisted of PBMCs. These receptors came from a woman aged 25-40 years with multiple sclerosis. The CDR3 runs from the conserved cysteine through the conserved F or W. D genes are given only for firm matches. The listing skips clone size in some rows; elsewhere it reads once, few, many or a size class.

>TRBD1|TRBJ1-2|many|TRBV3-1
TGTGCCAGCAGCTATTATCTACAGGGGTCCGACTATGGCTACACCTTC
CASSYYLQGSDYGYTF
>NA|TRBJ2-5|many|TRBV28
TGTGCCAGCAGTTTGAGGTACCAAGAGACCCAGTACTTC
CASSLRYQETQYF
>NA|TRBJ2-1|many|TRBV4-1
TGCGCCAGCAGCCAAGAGCAGAGCTCCTACAATGAGCAGTTCTTC
CASSQEQSSYNEQFF
>TRBD2|TRBJ2-7|many|TRBV5-1
TGCGCCAGCAGTCGGGACCCGGGACCGGCGGGGCGGGGGTTCTCCTACGAGCAGTACTTC
CASSRDPGPAGRGFSYEQYF
>TRBD1|TRBJ1-1|many|TRBV10-3
TGTGCCACCTCACCCGGGACAGGGGGCACTGAAGCTTTCTTT
CATSPGTGGTEAFF
>TRBD2|TRBJ2-7|few|TRBV11-2
TGTGCCAGCAGCTTAAGGCTAGCGGGACCCTGGGGCGAGCAGTACTTC
CASSLRLAGPWGEQYF
>TRBD1|TRBJ2-5|many|TRBV29-1
TGCAGCGTCGCCTCCAGGGGGCTGGGAGAGACCCAGTACTTC
CSVASRGLGETQYF
>NA|TRBJ1-1|NA|TRBV7-2
TGTGCCAGCAGCCCGGGAGGGTACACTGAAGCTTTCTTT
CASSPGGYTEAFF
>TRBD2|TRBJ2-5|many|TRBV7-9
TGTGCCAGCAGCCCGCTAGCGGACTCCAGGGAGACCCAGTACTTC
CASSPLADSRETQYF
>NA|TRBJ2-1|many|TRBV20-1
TGCAGTGCTACCGGGTCCACCGACATCGCAAGGCAGTTCTTC
CSATGSTDIARQFF
>NA|TRBJ2-7|many|TRBV24-1
TGTGCCACCAGTGGCCTGGCTGGCTACGAGCAGTACTTC
CATSGLAGYEQYF
>TRBD1|TRBJ1-4|many|TRBV20-1
TGCAGTGCTAGAGATTACCGGACAGGGGGCAGTGGTAATGAAAAACTGTTTTTT
CSARDYRTGGSGNEKLFF
>TRBD1|TRBJ1-6|many|TRBV29-1
TGCAGCGTTCCCCCAGGGGGTCAATCACCCCTCCACTTT
CSVPPGGQSPLHF
>NA|TRBJ1-4|many|TRBV12-3/TRBV12-4
TGTGCCAGCAGCCTAGCAGGTGAAAAACTGTTTTTT
CASSLAGEKLFF
>NA|TRBJ2-7|many|TRBV29-1
TGCAGCGTTGAAGAGGGGGGACACACCTACGAGCAGTACTTC
CSVEEGGHTYEQYF
>TRBD2|TRBJ2-1|many|TRBV20-1
TGCAGTGCTAGAGATCATCGGACTAGCGCTCATGAGCAGTTCTTC
CSARDHRTSAHEQFF
>NA|TRBJ1-2|many|TRBV12-3/TRBV12-4
TGTGCCAGCAGTTCTACCCAGGGGACCAGAACTGGCTACACCTTC
CASSSTQGTRTGYTF
>NA|TRBJ2-7|NA|TRBV20-1
TGCAGTGCTACCGACACCTCCTACGAGCAGTACTTC
CSATDTSYEQYF
>TRBD1|TRBJ1-4|many|TRBV5-8
TGTGCCAGCAGCTTAGTAGGGGGCGAAAAACTGTTTTTT
CASSLVGGEKLFF
>NA|TRBJ2-7|many|TRBV12-3/TRBV12-4
TGTGCCAGCAGTCTCCGGGACGGGCCCTACGAGCAGTACTTC
CASSLRDGPYEQYF